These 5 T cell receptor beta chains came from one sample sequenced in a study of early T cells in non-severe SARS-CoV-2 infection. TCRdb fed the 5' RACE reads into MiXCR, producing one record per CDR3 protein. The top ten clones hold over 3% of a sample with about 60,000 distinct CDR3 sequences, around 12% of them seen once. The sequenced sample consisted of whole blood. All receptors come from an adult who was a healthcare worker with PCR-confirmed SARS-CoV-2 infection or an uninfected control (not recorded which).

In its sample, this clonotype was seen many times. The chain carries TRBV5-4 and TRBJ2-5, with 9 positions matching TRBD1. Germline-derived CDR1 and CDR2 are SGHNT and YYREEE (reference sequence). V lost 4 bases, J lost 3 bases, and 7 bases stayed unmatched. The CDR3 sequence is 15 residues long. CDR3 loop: CASSGGTGPEETQYF. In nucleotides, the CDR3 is TGTGCCAGCAGCGGGGGGACAGGGCCTGAAGAGACCCAGTACTTC.

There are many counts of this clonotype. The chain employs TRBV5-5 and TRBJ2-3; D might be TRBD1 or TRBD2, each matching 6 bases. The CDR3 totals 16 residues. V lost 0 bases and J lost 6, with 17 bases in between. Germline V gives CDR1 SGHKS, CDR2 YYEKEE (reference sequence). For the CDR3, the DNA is TGTGCCAGCAGCTTGGCGGGGGCGCAGGTGTCGGATACGCAGTATTTT. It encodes CASSLAGAQVSDTQYF.

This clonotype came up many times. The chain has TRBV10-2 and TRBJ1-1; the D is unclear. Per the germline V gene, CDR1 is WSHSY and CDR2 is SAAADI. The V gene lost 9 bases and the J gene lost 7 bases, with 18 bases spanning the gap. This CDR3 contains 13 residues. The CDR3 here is CASTVTELGEAFF. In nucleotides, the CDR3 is TGCGCCAGTACAGTTACCGAGCTGGGTGAAGCTTTCTTT.

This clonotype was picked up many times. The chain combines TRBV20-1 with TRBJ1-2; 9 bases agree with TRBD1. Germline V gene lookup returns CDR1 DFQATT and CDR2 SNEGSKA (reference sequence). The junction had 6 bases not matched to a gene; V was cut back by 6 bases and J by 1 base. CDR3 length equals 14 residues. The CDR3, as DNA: TGCAGTGCGCCCCGGGGACAGGGTAACTATGGCTACACCTTC. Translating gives CSAPRGQGNYGYTF.

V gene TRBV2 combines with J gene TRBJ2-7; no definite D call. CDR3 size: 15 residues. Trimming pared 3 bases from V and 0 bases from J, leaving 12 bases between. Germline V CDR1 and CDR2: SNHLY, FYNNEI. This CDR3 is CASSDPAGSSYEQYF. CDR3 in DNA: TGTGCCAGCAGTGACCCAGCCGGTAGCTCCTACGAGCAGTACTTC.